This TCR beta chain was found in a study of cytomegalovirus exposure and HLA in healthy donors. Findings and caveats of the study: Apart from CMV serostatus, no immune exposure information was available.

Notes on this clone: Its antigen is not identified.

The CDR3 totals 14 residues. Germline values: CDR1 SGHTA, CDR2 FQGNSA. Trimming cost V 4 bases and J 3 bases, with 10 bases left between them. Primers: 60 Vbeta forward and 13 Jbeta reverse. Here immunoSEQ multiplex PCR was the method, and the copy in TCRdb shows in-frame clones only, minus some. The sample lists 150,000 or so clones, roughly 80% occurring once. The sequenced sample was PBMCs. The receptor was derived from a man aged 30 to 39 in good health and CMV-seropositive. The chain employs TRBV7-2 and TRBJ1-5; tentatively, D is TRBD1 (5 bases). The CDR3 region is CASSSDRNNQPQHF. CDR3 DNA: TGTGCCAGCAGCTCCGACAGAAACAATCAGCCCCAGCATTTT.